This entry features one T cell receptor (beta chain) sequence. Other DNA sequences from this sample encode an identical CDR3 as well. This specimen comes from a study of T cells in localized non-small cell lung cancer. The CDR3 runs 13 residues. The germline V gene has CDR1 MNHNS and CDR2 SASEGT. V lost 2 bases, J lost 4 bases, and 6 bases lay in between. Method: immunoSEQ multiplex PCR; TCRdb's copy keeps in-frame clones and lacks some. The table has around 64,000 clones, 80% to 95% seen once. This clonotype was obtained from a man between 40 and 70 years old with stage I lung adenocarcinoma. The sample was peripheral blood, taken before any cancer treatment. The chain is built from TRBV6-1 and TRBJ1-5; D remains ambiguous. The CDR3 reads CASSEWGNQPQHF. DNA of the CDR3: TGTGCCAGCAGTGAATGGGGAAATCAGCCCCAGCATTTT.